What follows are 2 T cell receptor beta chains derived from one specimen sequenced in a study of shared clonotypes between healthy human individuals. Measured with immunoSEQ multiplex PCR; TCRdb has only the in-frame clones, and not every one. The table lists more than 1,200,000 clones, approximately 98.5% of them singletons. Material: naive CD4+ T cells sorted from blood. The subset here: CD45RA+ positively selected. These receptors all stem from a man aged 25 to 40 in good health.

On this clone itself: The same CDR3 is also encoded by other DNA sequences in this sample. The rearrangement uses TRBV9 and TRBJ1-2; 7 positions match TRBD1. The CDR3 covers 12 residues. V lost 5 bases to trimming and J lost 4 bases; unmatched junction nucleotides: 2. CDR1 and CDR2 (germline): SGDLS, YYNGEE. CDR3 sequence (DNA): TGTGCCAGCAGTCGGGACAGCTATGGCTACACCTTC. It encodes CASSRDSYGYTF.

The V and J genes are TRBV23-1 and TRBJ2-7, with 7 bases identical to TRBD2. TRBV23-1 is known as an ORF, though its function is uncertain. V gave up 4 bases and J gave up 4 bases; unmatched junction bases: 16. CDR3 size: 17 residues. The CDR3 region has the DNA TGCGCCAGCAGTCCAGTTCCAGGCGGGAGAAGTCGATACGAGCAGTACTTC. Protein sequence: CASSPVPGGRSRYEQYF.